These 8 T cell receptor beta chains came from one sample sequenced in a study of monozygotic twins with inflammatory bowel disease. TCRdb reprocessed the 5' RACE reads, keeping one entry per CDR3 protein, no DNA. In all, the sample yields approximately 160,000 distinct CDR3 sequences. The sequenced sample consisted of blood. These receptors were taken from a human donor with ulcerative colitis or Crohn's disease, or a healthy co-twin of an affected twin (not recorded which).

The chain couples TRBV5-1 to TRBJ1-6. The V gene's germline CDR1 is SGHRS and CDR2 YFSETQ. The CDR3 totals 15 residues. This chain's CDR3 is CASSFQGQKNSPLHF.

CDR3 in amino acids: CSAPRGSYEQYF. J is TRBJ2-7 and V is TRBV20-1; TCRdb gives TRBD1 as the D gene, but with no DNA this cannot be confirmed. CDR1 and CDR2 (germline): DFQATT, SNEGSKA (reference sequence). The CDR3 runs 12 residues.

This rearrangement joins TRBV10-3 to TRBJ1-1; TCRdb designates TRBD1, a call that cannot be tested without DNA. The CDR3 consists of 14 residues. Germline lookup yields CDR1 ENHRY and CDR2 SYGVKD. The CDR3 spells CATRWDRGNTEAFF.

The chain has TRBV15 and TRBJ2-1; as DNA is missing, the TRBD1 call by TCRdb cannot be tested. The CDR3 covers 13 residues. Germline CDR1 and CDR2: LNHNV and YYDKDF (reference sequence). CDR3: CATLPGLGDEQFF. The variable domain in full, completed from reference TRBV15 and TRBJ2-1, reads DAMVIQNPRYQVTQFGKPVTLSCSQTLNHNVMYWYQQKSSQAPKLLFHYYDKDFNNEADTPDNFQSRRPNTSFCFLDIRSPGLGDTAMYLCATLPGLGDEQFFGPGTRLTVL.

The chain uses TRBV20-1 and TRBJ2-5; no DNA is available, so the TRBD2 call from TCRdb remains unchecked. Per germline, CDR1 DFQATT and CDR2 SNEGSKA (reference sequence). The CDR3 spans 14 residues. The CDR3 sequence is CSARPGLVLETQYF.

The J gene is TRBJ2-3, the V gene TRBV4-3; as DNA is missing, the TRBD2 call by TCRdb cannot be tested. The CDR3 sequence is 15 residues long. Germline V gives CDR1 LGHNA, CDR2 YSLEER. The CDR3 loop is CASSRTSGSPDTQYF.

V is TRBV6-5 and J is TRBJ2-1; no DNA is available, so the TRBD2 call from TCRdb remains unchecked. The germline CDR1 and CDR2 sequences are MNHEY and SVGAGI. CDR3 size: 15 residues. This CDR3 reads CASSYSGLKQNEQFF.

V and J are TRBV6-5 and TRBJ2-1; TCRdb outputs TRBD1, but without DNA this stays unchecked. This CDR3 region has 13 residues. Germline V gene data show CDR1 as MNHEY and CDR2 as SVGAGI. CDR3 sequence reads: CASSYPPADEQFF.